This TCR beta chain is from a study of T-cell reconstitution after alpha-beta-depleted transplantation in children. Preparing the TCRbeta library involved the use of unique molecular identifiers. TCRdb re-analysed the PCR reads in MiXCR, keeping a single row per CDR3 protein. The repertoire holds about 300,000 distinct CDR3 sequences, 9.5% to 13% seen once, with approximately 7.6% in the top ten. CDR3 length: 14 amino acids. V lost 0 bases and J lost 6, with 9 bases in between. In germline, CDR1 is SGHTA, CDR2 FQGTGA. This clonotype came up many times. Antigen: not known. General study results and limits: Surviving recipient T cells and thymic progenitors accounted for the high day-60 TCRbeta diversity observed in some patients.

The rearrangement uses TRBV7-3 and TRBJ2-1, with unresolved D. The TCR sequence derives from a boy in the first two years of life with acute myeloid leukemia, due to receive a stem cell transplant. Sequences were derived from PBMCs, sampled before TCRalphabeta/CD19-depleted stem cell transplant. This CDR3 reads CASSLTSGLNEQFF. The DNA for the CDR3 is TGTGCCAGCAGCTTAACTTCGGGCCTCAATGAGCAGTTCTTC. The full variable domain, completed using reference TRBV7-3 and TRBJ2-1, is GAGVSQTPSNKVTEKGKYVELRCDPISGHTALYWYRQSLGQGPEFLIYFQGTGAADDSGLPNDRFFAVRPEGSVSTLKIQRTERGDSAVYLCASSLTSGLNEQFFGPGTRLTVL.